A selection of T cell receptor beta chains follows, all from one sample in a study of OX40 agonist ivuxolimab in advanced cancers. Here immunoSEQ multiplex PCR was the method, and the copy in TCRdb shows in-frame clones only, minus some. The sample records over 95,000 clones, roughly 90% being singletons. The specimen comprised CD4+ or CD8+ T cells sorted from blood, sampled in a trial of the OX40 agonist ivuxolimab. The receptors here all came from an adult with an advanced solid tumor such as melanoma, head and neck, liver or kidney cancer. Both conserved end residues are part of each CDR3. The order of the fields is J gene, V gene, CDR3 protein.

TRBJ1-1 TRBV28 CASRNDRGSEAFF
TRBJ1-3 TRBV7-2 CASSFAGQNTIYF
TRBJ2-7 TRBV7-3 CASSSTSGPSYEQYF
TRBJ2-5 TRBV11-2 CASSLVLAGGETQYF
TRBJ1-1 TRBV7-3 CASSLEVGNTEAFF
TRBJ2-7 TRBV6-7 CASSYFFRAVSSYEQYF
TRBJ2-7 TRBV6-6 CASKTSGDSYEQYF
TRBJ2-1 TRBV9 CASSVSSGSSNEQFF
TRBJ2-1 TRBV15 CATSRDNSGISSYNEQFF
TRBJ1-1 TRBV4-1 CASSQDQGSTEAFF
TRBJ2-3 TRBV11-3 CASSLGVGGDTQYF
TRBJ1-1 TRBV6-6 CASSDPGGRNTEAFF
TRBJ2-3 TRBV2 CASSEEGRRVGSAQYF
TRBJ1-2 TRBV5-1 CASSEQGGGYTF
TRBJ2-5 TRBV6-6 CASRASGILETQYF
TRBJ2-1 TRBV7-2 CASSLESSSPRGRFF
TRBJ2-5 TRBV29-1 CSVGAREETQYF
TRBJ1-5 TRBV19 CASSTRNQGARQPQHF
TRBJ2-5 TRBV4-2 CASSQGLAVTKETQYF
TRBJ2-2 TRBV6-1 CASREDRASTGELFF
TRBJ1-4 TRBV15 CATSRGPNEKLFF
TRBJ2-7 TRBV28 CASSPAGPLIYEQYF
TRBJ2-1 TRBV15 CATSRDGSGEQFF
TRBJ2-1 TRBV21-1 CASSRGQISYNEQFF
TRBJ1-4 TRBV27 CASSLTTVNEKLFF
TRBJ2-2 TRBV6-5 CASSSARGLNTGELFF
TRBJ1-3 TRBV11-2 CASSLGSGMGGNTIYF
TRBJ2-5 TRBV18 CASSLRLGAQETQYF
TRBJ1-3 TRBV19 CASSIGDSSGNTIYF
TRBJ2-7 TRBV7-8 CASSLPGLAGGVKQYF
TRBJ2-7 TRBV7-8 CASSFASGSSYEQYF
TRBJ2-1 TRBV28 CASSLSGQGAGEQFF
TRBJ1-4 TRBV15 CATSRAQGEWEKLFF
TRBJ1-2 TRBV4-2 CASSQDGYGYTF
TRBJ2-7 TRBV6-1 CASSEAGSAEGYEQYF
TRBJ2-1 TRBV28 CASSSWDTYSYNEQFF
TRBJ1-1 TRBV6-1 CASSSQKSTEAFF
TRBJ2-2 TRBV18 CASSPIRGSGTGELFF
TRBJ2-1 TRBV7-9 CASSLTSGRKNEQFF
TRBJ2-3 TRBV28 CASSSTGHHTDTQYF
TRBJ2-7 TRBV25-1 CASTETGSSYEQYF
TRBJ2-3 TRBV5-1 CASSLAADTQYF
TRBJ1-5 TRBV4-1 CASSQDAIPPGQPQHF
TRBJ1-1 TRBV19 CASRGFTEAFF
TRBJ2-5 TRBV4-1 CASSQEETQYF
TRBJ2-3 TRBV5-4 CASSLADPDWETHTDTQYF
TRBJ1-2 TRBV4-1 CASSQFQEEGYTF